What follows are 14 T cell receptor beta chains derived from one specimen sequenced in a study of cytomegalovirus exposure and HLA in healthy donors. The PCR had 60 Vbeta and 13 Jbeta primers. TCRdb's table, derived via immunoSEQ multiplex PCR, lists solely in-frame clones and lacks some. The ten top clones account for about 3%, within a sample of about 99,000 clones. The sample consisted of PBMCs. The receptors come from a middle-aged man in good health and CMV-seronegative.

The V gene is TRBV9, the J gene TRBJ2-1; D might be TRBD2 (5 bases). Germline V gene sequence: CDR1 SGDLS, CDR2 YYNGEE. The length of the CDR3 is 16 residues. The germline V and J ends were trimmed by 2 bases and 4 bases, with 16 bases remaining between them. The CDR3 loop reads CASSVRSERKYNEQFF. The CDR3 nucleotides read TGTGCCAGCAGCGTTAGGAGCGAGCGGAAATACAATGAGCAGTTCTTC. The variable domain in full, with the rest retrieved from reference TRBV9 and TRBJ2-1, is DSGVTQTPKHLITATGQRVTLRCSPRSGDLSVYWYQQSLDQGLQFLIQYYNGEERAKGNILERFSAQQFPDLHSELNLSSLELGDSALYFCASSVRSERKYNEQFFGPGTRLTVL.

This sequence joins TRBV28 and TRBJ2-7; D may be TRBD1 (6 bases). Germline CDR1 and CDR2: MDHEN and SYDVKM. V shed 6 bases and J shed 2 bases, with 17 bases lying between them. The CDR3 contains 15 residues. The chain's CDR3 is CASSPTGTRTYEQYF. The CDR3 nucleotides read TGTGCCAGCAGCCCTACCGGGACACGAACCTACGAGCAGTACTTC.

This chain joins TRBV11-3 and TRBJ2-3, with 8 nucleotides matching TRBD1. The V gene end was trimmed by 4 bases and the J gene end by 4 bases; junction bases not matched to a gene: 7. The germline V gene encodes CDR1 SGHNT and CDR2 YENEEA. The CDR3 loop spans 15 amino acids. CDR3 sequence: CASSSGQGAADTQYF. The DNA for the CDR3 is TGTGCCAGCAGCTCCGGACAGGGTGCGGCAGATACGCAGTATTTT.

The chain carries TRBV4-2 and TRBJ2-2; 9 nucleotides agree with TRBD2. The CDR3 sequence is 16 residues long. V shed 4 bases and J 4 bases; nucleotides not matched to a gene: 7. The germline V gene has CDR1 LGHNA and CDR2 YNFKEQ. CDR3 DNA: TGTGCCAGCAGCCTACCCCTAGCGGGGTCCACCGGGGAGCTGTTTTTT. This gives the protein CASSLPLAGSTGELFF.

The chain employs TRBV5-1 and TRBJ2-1; 7 positions match TRBD2. J lost 3 bases, V lost 4 bases, and 7 bases had no gene match. The CDR3 loop spans 15 amino acids. CDR1 is SGHRS and CDR2 is YFSETQ in the germline V gene. CDR3 loop: CASSPTSALYNEQFF. CDR3 coding DNA: TGCGCCAGCAGCCCAACTAGCGCCCTCTACAATGAGCAGTTCTTC.

CDR3 in amino acids: CASSPPSTGVGEAFF. For the CDR3, the DNA is TGTGCCAGCAGCCCCCCCTCGACAGGGGTCGGGGAAGCTTTCTTT. The chain joins TRBV7-2 to TRBJ1-1; 8 bases agree with TRBD1. Germline V CDR1 and CDR2: SGHTA, FQGNSA. This CDR3 region has 15 residues. The V segment lost 5 bases and the J segment 8 bases; nucleotides outside the gene matches: 13.

The rearrangement uses TRBV4-3 and TRBJ2-2; D is possibly TRBD2 (5 bases). Trimming removed 0 bases at V and 7 bases at J, with 12 bases between. The length of the CDR3 is 15 residues. The V gene's germline CDR1 is LGHNA and CDR2 YSLEER. The CDR3, as DNA: TGCGCCAGCAGCCAAGAGGCGTCTCGGGGCGGGGAGCTGTTTTTT. This sequence encodes CASSQEASRGGELFF.

The V and J genes are TRBV7-2 and TRBJ1-3, with 8 bases matching TRBD1. Germline V gene lookup returns CDR1 SGHTA and CDR2 FQGNSA. CDR3 length: 18 amino acids. Germline trimming cut 4 bases from V and 3 bases from J; bases unmatched to any gene: 14. The CDR3 bases are TGTGCCAGCAGCTCAGCCCTCAGGGGGCCGGGAAGTGGAAACACCATATATTTT. Amino acid sequence: CASSSALRGPGSGNTIYF.

This rearrangement joins TRBV9 to TRBJ2-1; 8 nucleotides agree with TRBD2. The trim removed 4 bases at V and 8 bases at J, leaving 8 bases unmatched. Per germline, CDR1 SGDLS and CDR2 YYNGEE. This CDR3 contains 14 residues. The CDR3 DNA is TGTGCCAGCAGCTACGGGACTAGAGTTGATGAGCAGTTCTTC. Protein product: CASSYGTRVDEQFF.

The chain employs TRBV7-2 and TRBJ1-2, with TRBD1 matching over 12 bases. CDR1 is SGHTA, CDR2 FQGNSA, per germline. The CDR3 covers 17 residues. Germline trimming cut 1 base from V and 5 bases from J; bases unmatched to any gene: 8. The CDR3 DNA follows: TGTGCCAGCAGCTTAGGCGGGACAGGGGGCGCGATTTATGGCTACACCTTC. Encoded protein: CASSLGGTGGAIYGYTF.

Note on this clone: One end of the junction is discordant with germline, which a read error may explain. The V and J genes are TRBV18 and TRBJ2-7, with D possibly being TRBD2 (7 bases). The germline gives CDR1 KGHSH, CDR2 LQKENI. This CDR3 has 15 residues. The CDR3, as DNA: TGTGCCAGCTCACCACCGGGGGGCGGGGGACTCGTGTTGAACTTC. Protein sequence: CASSPPGGGGLVLNF.

This rearrangement joins TRBV19 to TRBJ2-7; the D gene is possibly TRBD2 (5 bases). The V gene's germline CDR1 is LNHDA and CDR2 SQIVND (reference sequence). Trimming shortened V by 5 bases and J by 3 bases, and 14 bases separated the two germline ends. This CDR3 contains 14 residues. The CDR3 protein is CASSSRTRGYEQYF. The CDR3, as DNA: TGTGCCAGTAGTTCCAGGACCCGGGGCTACGAGCAGTACTTC.

This chain connects TRBV5-3 to TRBJ1-5; D is possibly TRBD1 (6 bases). TRBV5-3 is assigned to the ORF class and has an uncertain function. The V end lost 5 bases, the J end lost 4 bases, and 13 bases lay between the germline ends. The CDR3 has 14 amino acids. The CDR3 nucleotides read TGTGCCAGAAGGGCAGGGGCCTGGAATCAGCCCCAGCATTTT. This sequence encodes CARRAGAWNQPQHF.

This chain joins TRBV10-1 and TRBJ2-5, with a possible D match to TRBD2 (6 bases). V lost 2 bases and J lost 5, with 12 bases in between. Looked up from germline, CDR1 is WNHNN and CDR2 is SYGVQD (reference sequence). The CDR3 is 14 residues long. The CDR3: CASSEGGTWETQYF. The CDR3 region has the DNA TGCGCCAGCAGTGAGGGAGGGACGTGGGAGACCCAGTACTTC.